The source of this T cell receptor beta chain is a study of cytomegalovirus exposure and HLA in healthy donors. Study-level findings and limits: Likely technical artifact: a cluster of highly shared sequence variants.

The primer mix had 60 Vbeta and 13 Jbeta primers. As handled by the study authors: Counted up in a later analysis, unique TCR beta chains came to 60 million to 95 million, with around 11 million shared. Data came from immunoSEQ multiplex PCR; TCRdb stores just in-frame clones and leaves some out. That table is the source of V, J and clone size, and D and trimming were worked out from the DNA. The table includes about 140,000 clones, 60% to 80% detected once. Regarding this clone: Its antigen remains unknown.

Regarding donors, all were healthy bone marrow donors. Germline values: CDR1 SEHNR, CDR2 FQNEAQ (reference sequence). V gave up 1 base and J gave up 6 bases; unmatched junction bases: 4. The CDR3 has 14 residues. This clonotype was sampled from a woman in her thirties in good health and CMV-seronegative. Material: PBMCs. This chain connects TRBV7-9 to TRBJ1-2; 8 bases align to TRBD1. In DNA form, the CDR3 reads TGTGCCAGCAGCTTAGGCAGGGGGCAGGATGGCTACACCTTC. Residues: CASSLGRGQDGYTF.